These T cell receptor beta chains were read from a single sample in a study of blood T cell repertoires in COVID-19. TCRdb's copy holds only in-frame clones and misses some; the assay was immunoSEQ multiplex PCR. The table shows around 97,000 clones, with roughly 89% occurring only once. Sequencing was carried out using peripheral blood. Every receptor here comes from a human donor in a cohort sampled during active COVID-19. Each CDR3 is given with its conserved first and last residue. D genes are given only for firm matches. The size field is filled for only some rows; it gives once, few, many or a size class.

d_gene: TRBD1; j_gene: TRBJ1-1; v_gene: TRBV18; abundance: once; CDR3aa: CASSPDRASEAFF; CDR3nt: TGTGCCAGCTCACCCGACAGGGCCAGTGAAGCTTTCTTT
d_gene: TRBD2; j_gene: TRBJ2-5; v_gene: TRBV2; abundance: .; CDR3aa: CASRPTSGSETQYF; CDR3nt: TGTGCCAGCAGACCGACTAGCGGGAGTGAGACCCAGTACTTC
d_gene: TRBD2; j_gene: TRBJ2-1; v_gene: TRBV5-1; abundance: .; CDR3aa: CASTPTSGKYNEQFF; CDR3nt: TGCGCCAGCACCCCGACTAGCGGAAAATACAATGAGCAGTTCTTC
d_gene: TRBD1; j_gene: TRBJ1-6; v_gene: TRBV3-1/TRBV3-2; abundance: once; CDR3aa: CASRKQGNGNSPLHF; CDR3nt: TGTGCCAGCAGAAAACAGGGGAACGGTAATTCACCCCTCCACTTT
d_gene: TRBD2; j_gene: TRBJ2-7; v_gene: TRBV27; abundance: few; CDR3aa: CASSYTLAGLYEQYF; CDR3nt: TGTGCCAGCAGCTACACCCTAGCGGGACTTTACGAGCAGTACTTC
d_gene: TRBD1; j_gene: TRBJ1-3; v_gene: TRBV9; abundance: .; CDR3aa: CASSPRWGQGALVGNTIYF; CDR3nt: TGTGCCAGCAGCCCCCGATGGGGACAGGGGGCATTGGTTGGAAACACCATATATTTT
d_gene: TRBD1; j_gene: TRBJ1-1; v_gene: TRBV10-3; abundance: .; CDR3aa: CAISGRGTGEGKTEAFF; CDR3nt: TGTGCCATCAGTGGCCGGGGGACAGGGGAAGGTAAAACTGAAGCTTTCTTT
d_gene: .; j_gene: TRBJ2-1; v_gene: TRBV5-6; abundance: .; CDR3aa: CASSSGHRASSYNEQFF; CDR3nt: TGTGCCAGCAGCTCCGGCCACAGGGCTAGCTCCTACAATGAGCAGTTCTTC
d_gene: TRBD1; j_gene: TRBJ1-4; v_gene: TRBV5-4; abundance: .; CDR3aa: CASSTDRDATNEKLFF; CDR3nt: TGTGCCAGCAGTACGGACAGGGATGCAACTAATGAAAAACTGTTTTTT
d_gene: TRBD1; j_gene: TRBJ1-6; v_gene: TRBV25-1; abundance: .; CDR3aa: CASRSRGDNSPLHF; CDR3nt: TGTGCCAGCAGAAGCAGGGGGGATAATTCACCCCTCCACTTT
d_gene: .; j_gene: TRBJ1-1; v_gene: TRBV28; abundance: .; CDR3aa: CASGWADEAFF; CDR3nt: TGTGCCAGCGGGTGGGCTGATGAAGCTTTCTTT
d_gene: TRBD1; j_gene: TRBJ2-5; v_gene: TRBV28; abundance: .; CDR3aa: CASISRGRGETQYF; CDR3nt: TGTGCCAGCATTTCCAGGGGGCGCGGGGAGACCCAGTACTTC
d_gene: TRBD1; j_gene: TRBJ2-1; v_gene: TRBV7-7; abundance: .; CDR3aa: CASSSSGTGVNEQFF; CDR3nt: TGTGCTAGCAGCTCGTCCGGGACAGGGGTTAATGAGCAGTTCTTC
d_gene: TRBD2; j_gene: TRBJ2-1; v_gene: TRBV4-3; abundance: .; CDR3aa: CASSAGTSGIYNEQFF; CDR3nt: TGCGCCAGCAGCGCCGGGACTAGCGGGATTTACAATGAGCAGTTCTTC
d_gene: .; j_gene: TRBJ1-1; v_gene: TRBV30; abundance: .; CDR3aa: CAWEKETSEAFF; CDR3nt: TGTGCCTGGGAAAAAGAAACATCCGAAGCTTTCTTT
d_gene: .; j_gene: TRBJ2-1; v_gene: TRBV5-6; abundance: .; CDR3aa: CASSPDNYNEQFF; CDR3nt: TGTGCCAGCAGCCCAGACAACTACAATGAGCAGTTCTTC
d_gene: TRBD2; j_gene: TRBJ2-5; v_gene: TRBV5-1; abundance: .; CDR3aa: CASSLLAGVEETQYF; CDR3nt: TGCGCCAGCAGCCTCTTAGCGGGGGTCGAAGAGACCCAGTACTTC
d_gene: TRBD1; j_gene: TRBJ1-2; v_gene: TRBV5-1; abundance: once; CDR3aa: CASSLPGQNYGYTF; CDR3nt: TGCGCCAGCAGCTTGCCGGGACAGAACTATGGCTACACCTTC
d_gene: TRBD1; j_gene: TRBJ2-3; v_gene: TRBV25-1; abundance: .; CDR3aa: CASSDQGQGLSGTQYF; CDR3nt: TGTGCCAGCAGTGATCAGGGACAGGGGCTGTCGGGTACGCAGTATTTT
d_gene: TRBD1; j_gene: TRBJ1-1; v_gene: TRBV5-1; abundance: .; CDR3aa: CASSLVGTAMNTEAFF; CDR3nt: TGCGCCAGCAGCTTGGTTGGGACAGCCATGAACACTGAAGCTTTCTTT
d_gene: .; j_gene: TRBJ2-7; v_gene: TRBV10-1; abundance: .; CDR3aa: CASSEHLPPYEQYF; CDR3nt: TGCGCCAGCAGTGAGCACTTACCCCCCTACGAGCAGTACTTC
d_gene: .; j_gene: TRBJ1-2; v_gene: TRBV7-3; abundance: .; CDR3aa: CASSLGAGGANYGYTF; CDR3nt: TGTGCCAGCAGCTTAGGCGCGGGGGGCGCTAACTATGGCTACACCTTC
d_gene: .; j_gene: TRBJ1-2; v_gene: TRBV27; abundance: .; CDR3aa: CASSLGGNGYTF; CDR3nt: TGTGCCAGCAGTTTAGGAGGGAATGGCTACACCTTC
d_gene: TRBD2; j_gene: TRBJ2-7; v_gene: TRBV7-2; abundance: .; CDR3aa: CASSSTSGKSYEQYF; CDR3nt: TGTGCCAGCAGCTCCACTAGCGGGAAGTCCTACGAGCAGTACTTC
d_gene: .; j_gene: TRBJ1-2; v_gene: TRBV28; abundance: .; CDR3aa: CASSFRGAGGGYTF; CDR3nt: TGTGCCAGCAGCTTCCGAGGTGCTGGTGGGGGCTACACCTTC
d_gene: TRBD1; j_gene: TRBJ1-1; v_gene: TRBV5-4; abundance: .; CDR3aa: CASSGNRGVGTEAFF; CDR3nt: TGTGCCAGCAGCGGAAACAGGGGAGTCGGCACTGAAGCTTTCTTT
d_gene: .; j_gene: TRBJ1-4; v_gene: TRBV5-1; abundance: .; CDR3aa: CASSPGLDRGAEKLFF; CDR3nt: TGCGCCAGCAGCCCGGGGTTGGACAGAGGTGCTGAAAAACTGTTTTTT
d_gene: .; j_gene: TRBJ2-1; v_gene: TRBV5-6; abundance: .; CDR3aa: CASSLLTAYNEQFF; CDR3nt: TGTGCCAGCAGCTTGTTAACAGCCTACAATGAGCAGTTCTTC
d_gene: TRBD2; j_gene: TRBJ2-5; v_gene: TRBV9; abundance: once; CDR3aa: CASSVDSAGVQETQYF; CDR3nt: TGTGCCAGCAGCGTAGACTCAGCGGGGGTCCAAGAGACCCAGTACTTC
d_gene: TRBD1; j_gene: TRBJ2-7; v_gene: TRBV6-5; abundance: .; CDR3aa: CASSYRQGRTYEQYF; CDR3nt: TGTGCCAGCAGTTACCGACAGGGTCGGACCTACGAGCAGTACTTC
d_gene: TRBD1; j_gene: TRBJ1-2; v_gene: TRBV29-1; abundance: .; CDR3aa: CSVEDRDRGYGYTF; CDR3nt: TGCAGCGTTGAAGACCGAGACAGGGGGTATGGCTACACCTTC
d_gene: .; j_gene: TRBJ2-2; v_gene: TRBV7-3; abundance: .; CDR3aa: CASSLSRLGPTGELFF; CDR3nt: TGTGCCAGCAGCTTAAGTCGCTTGGGGCCCACCGGGGAGCTGTTTTTT
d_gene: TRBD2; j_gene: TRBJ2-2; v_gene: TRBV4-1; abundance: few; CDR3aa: CASSQGFSGGVNTGELFF; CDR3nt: TGCGCCAGCAGCCAAGGTTTTAGCGGGGGGGTTAACACCGGGGAGCTGTTTTTT
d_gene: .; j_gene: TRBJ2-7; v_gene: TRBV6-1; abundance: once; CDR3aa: CASSEARGGFGYEQYF; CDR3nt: TGTGCCAGCAGTGAAGCCCGAGGGGGTTTCGGCTACGAGCAGTACTTC
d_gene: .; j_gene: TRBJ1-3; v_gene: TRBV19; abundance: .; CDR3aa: CASRGGLSGNTIYF; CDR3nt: TGTGCCAGTCGTGGGGGACTCTCTGGAAACACCATATATTTT
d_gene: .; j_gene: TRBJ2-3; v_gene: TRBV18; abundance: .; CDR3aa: CASSPPDSRSTDTQYF; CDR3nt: TGTGCCAGCTCACCACCTGACAGTCGAAGCACAGATACGCAGTATTTT
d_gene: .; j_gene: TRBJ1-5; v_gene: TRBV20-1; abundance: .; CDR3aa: CSARSGQPQHF; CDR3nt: TGCAGTGCTAGAAGTGGCCAGCCCCAGCATTTT
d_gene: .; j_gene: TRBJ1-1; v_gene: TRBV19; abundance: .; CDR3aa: CASSIRAGNTEAFF; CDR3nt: TGTGCCAGTAGTATAAGGGCGGGGAACACTGAAGCTTTCTTT
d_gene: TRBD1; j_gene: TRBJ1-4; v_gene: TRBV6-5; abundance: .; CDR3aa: CAGALMGQGGEKLFF; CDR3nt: TGTGCCGGGGCCCTGATGGGTCAGGGGGGTGAAAAACTGTTTTTT
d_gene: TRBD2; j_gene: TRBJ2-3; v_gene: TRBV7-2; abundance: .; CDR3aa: CASSLTSAGGPADTQYF; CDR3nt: TGTGCCAGCAGCTTAACTTCGGCGGGAGGGCCGGCAGATACGCAGTATTTT
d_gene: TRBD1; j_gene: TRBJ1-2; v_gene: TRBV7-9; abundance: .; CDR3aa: CASSPPDRDYGYTF; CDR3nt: TGTGCCAGCAGCCCCCCAGACAGGGACTATGGCTACACCTTC
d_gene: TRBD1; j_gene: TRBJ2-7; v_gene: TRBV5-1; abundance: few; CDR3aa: CASSATGVYEQYF; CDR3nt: TGCGCCAGCAGCGCGACAGGGGTCTACGAGCAGTACTTC
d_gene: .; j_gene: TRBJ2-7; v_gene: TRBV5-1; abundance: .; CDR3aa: CASSSPYEQYF; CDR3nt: TGCGCCAGCAGCTCTCCCTACGAGCAGTACTTC
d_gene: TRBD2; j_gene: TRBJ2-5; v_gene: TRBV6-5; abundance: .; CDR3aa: CASRGSGRSQETQYF; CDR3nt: TGTGCCAGCAGGGGGAGCGGGAGGTCCCAAGAGACCCAGTACTTC
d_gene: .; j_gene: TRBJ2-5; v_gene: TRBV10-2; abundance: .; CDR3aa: CASSDSPLATQETQYF; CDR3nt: TGCGCCAGCAGTGATTCCCCCTTAGCGACCCAAGAGACCCAGTACTTC
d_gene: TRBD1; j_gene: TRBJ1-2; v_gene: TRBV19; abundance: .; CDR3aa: CASSGWTGNYGYTF; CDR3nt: TGTGCCAGTAGTGGCTGGACAGGGAACTATGGCTACACCTTC
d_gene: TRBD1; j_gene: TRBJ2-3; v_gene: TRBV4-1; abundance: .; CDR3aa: CASSQFLGRTQGEDTQYF; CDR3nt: TGCGCCAGCAGCCAATTTTTAGGCCGAACACAGGGGGAGGATACGCAGTATTTT
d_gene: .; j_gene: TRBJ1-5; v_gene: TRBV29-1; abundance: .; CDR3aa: CSVWEETRNQPQHF; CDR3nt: TGCAGCGTTTGGGAGGAAACCCGTAATCAGCCCCAGCATTTT